These 23 T cell receptor beta chains were sequenced from one sample in a study of blood T cell repertoires in COVID-19 (TCRdb year 2020). Library preparation employed the immunoSEQ multiplex PCR assay. In its TCRdb copy, this immuneACCESS table keeps in-frame sequences only and misses some clones. Where compared with another copy, unresolved V genes explain less than half of these, and the others have no known cause. Across this sample there are fewer than 300,000 clones, with approximately 86% seen only once. Jointly, the top ten make up around 9.1% of the sample. The sample comprised peripheral blood. The receptors originated from a middle-aged man who had recovered from COVID-19.

V and J are TRBV7-6 and TRBJ1-2; 10 positions match TRBD1. Germline V gene sequence: CDR1 SGHVS, CDR2 FNYEAQ. CDR3 size: 15 residues. V lost 4 bases to trimming and J lost 7 bases; unmatched junction nucleotides: 9. The CDR3 is CASSSETGGAGGYTF. The CDR3 DNA reads TGTGCCAGCAGCTCAGAGACAGGGGGCGCGGGTGGCTACACCTTC.

This chain joins TRBV5-1 and TRBJ1-6, with D possibly TRBD1 on 6 matching bases. CDR3 length equals 15 residues. CDR1 SGHRS and CDR2 YFSETQ come from the germline V gene. Trimming removed 1 base from V and 9 bases from J, with 14 bases in between. CDR3 sequence (DNA): TGCGCCAGCAGCTTGTTGATGGGGGCGATTTCACCCCTCCACTTT. Its translation is CASSLLMGAISPLHF.

The chain joins TRBV12-5 to TRBJ2-7, with D possibly matching TRBD1 (5 bases). Germline V lookup: CDR1 LGHNT, CDR2 FRNRAP. The CDR3 has 15 amino acids. V shed 1 base and J shed 0 bases, with 10 bases lying between them. CDR3 nucleotide sequence: TGTGCTAGTGGTTTGGGCAGGGCCGGCTCCTACGAGCAGTACTTC. Encoded protein: CASGLGRAGSYEQYF.

The chain is built from TRBV9 and TRBJ2-1; no definite D call. CDR3 size: 14 residues. Germline loops: CDR1 SGDLS, CDR2 YYNGEE. The V end was cut by 4 bases, the J end by 3 bases, with 11 bases between. The CDR3 is CASSPAQRYNEQFF. The CDR3 DNA sequence: TGTGCCAGCAGCCCCGCGCAGCGCTACAATGAGCAGTTCTTC.

The chain employs TRBV5-8 and TRBJ2-7, with D hard to call. This CDR3 spans 16 amino acids. From germline, CDR1 is SGHTS and CDR2 YDEGEE. V lost 0 bases to trimming and J lost 2 bases, with 15 bases between them. In DNA, the CDR3 is TGTGCCAGCAGCTTGGATCACGGGTCTAGACCCTACGAGCAGTACTTC. It encodes CASSLDHGSRPYEQYF.

The J gene is TRBJ2-3, the V gene TRBV5-4; 14 bases agree with TRBD2. After removal of 4 bases from V and 7 bases from J, the junction contained 14 bases not matched to a gene. CDR1 and CDR2 (germline): SGHNT, YYREEE (reference sequence). This CDR3 is built from 18 residues. CDR3 region: CASSAIAGTSGSLNTQYF. For the CDR3, the DNA is TGTGCCAGCAGCGCAATCGCCGGGACTAGCGGGAGTCTAAATACGCAGTATTTT.

This clone was counted a few times. DNA for the CDR3: TGTGCCAGCACCCGACGCTCAGGGTCACCCCTCCACTTT. Translating it yields CASTRRSGSPLHF. The J gene is TRBJ1-6, the V gene TRBV12-3 or TRBV12-4, with a tentative D call TRBD1 (5 bases). V lost 7 bases and J lost 10, with 14 bases in between. There are 13 residues in the CDR3.

The genes are TRBV4-3 and TRBJ1-2; a weak D match, TRBD1 (6 bases). The CDR3 totals 15 residues. Trimming shortened V by 0 bases and J by 8 bases, and 16 bases separated the two germline ends. The germline V gene encodes CDR1 LGHNA and CDR2 YSLEER. The CDR3 loop is CASSQEGQGFSGYTF. The CDR3 nucleotides are TGCGCCAGCAGCCAAGAGGGCCAGGGGTTTAGCGGCTACACCTTC.

The rearrangement joins TRBV7-3 to TRBJ2-7; D gene unclear. CDR3 length: 14 residues. The germline gives CDR1 SGHTA, CDR2 FQGTGA. Trimming stripped 5 bases from V and 0 bases from J, with 11 bases between. The CDR3 here is CASSLDIYSYEQYF. CDR3 DNA sequence: TGTGCCAGCAGCCTTGACATTTACTCCTACGAGCAGTACTTC. Variable domain in full (rest from reference TRBV7-3 and TRBJ2-7): GAGVSQTPSNKVTEKGKYVELRCDPISGHTALYWYRQSLGQGPEFLIYFQGTGAADDSGLPNDRFFAVRPEGSVSTLKIQRTERGDSAVYLCASSLDIYSYEQYFGPGTRLTVT.

The chain combines TRBV10-3 with TRBJ2-1, with 13 bases fitting TRBD2. J was trimmed by 5 bases and V by 6 bases; bases with no gene match: 4. The germline gives CDR1 ENHRY, CDR2 SYGVKD. The CDR3 is 15 residues long. The CDR3 DNA reads TGTGCCATCAGGACTAGCGGGGGGCGACACAATGAGCAGTTCTTC. The encoded protein is CAIRTSGGRHNEQFF.

This clone was seen many times. The chain is built from TRBV27 and TRBJ1-5, with D possibly being TRBD1 (5 bases). The V end lost 4 bases, the J end lost 6 bases, and 13 bases lay between the germline ends. The CDR3 sequence is 14 residues long. CDR1 is MNHEY and CDR2 is SMNVEV in the germline V gene (reference sequence). In DNA, the CDR3 is TGTGCCAGCAGTTCCTCTGGGGGAGGTCAGCCCCAGCATTTT. Translating gives CASSSSGGGQPQHF.

This chain links TRBV9 with TRBJ1-3; 9 bases line up with TRBD1. The CDR3 loop spans 15 amino acids. J lost 4 bases, V lost 5 bases, and 7 bases had no gene match. Germline CDR1 and CDR2: SGDLS and YYNGEE. The CDR3 nucleotides read TGTGCCAGCAGTGGGACAGGGAGGTCGGGAAACACCATATATTTT. The encoded protein is CASSGTGRSGNTIYF.

The chain carries TRBV9 and TRBJ2-1; 14 nucleotides line up with TRBD2. The CDR3 covers 16 residues. Trimming at V came to 3 bases and at J to 7 bases, leaving 6 bases not matched to a gene. Germline CDR1 is SGDLS and CDR2 is YYNGEE. CDR3 loop: CASSATSGGAVNEQFF. The CDR3 coding sequence is TGTGCCAGCAGCGCGACTAGCGGGGGGGCGGTGAATGAGCAGTTCTTC.

The chain recombines TRBV5-5 with TRBJ2-3; a weak D match, TRBD1 (6 bases). This CDR3 has 15 residues. CDR1 is SGHKS and CDR2 is YYEKEE in the germline V gene (reference sequence). The V and J ends lost 0 bases and 1 base respectively, with 9 bases between them. CDR3 DNA sequence: TGTGCCAGCAGCTTGGATCAGGGGCGCACAGATACGCAGTATTTT. Amino acid sequence: CASSLDQGRTDTQYF. The full variable domain, completed using reference TRBV5-5 and TRBJ2-3, is DAGVTQSPTHLIKTRGQQVTLRCSPISGHKSVSWYQQVLGQGPQFIFQYYEKEERGRGNFPDRFSARQFPNYSSELNVNALLLGDSALYLCASSLDQGRTDTQYFGPGTRLTVL.

The rearrangement uses TRBV29-1 and TRBJ1-2; D remains unclear. Germline CDR1 reads SQVTM; CDR2 reads ANQGSEA. The CDR3 has 12 amino acids. V lost 4 bases and J 5 bases, leaving 11 bases between the germline ends. In DNA form, the CDR3 reads TGCAGCGTTGGGGGAGAGGGTTATGGCTACACCTTC. Its protein is CSVGGEGYGYTF.

The chain combines TRBV19 with TRBJ1-1; 10 bases match TRBD1. V trimming: 9 bases; J trimming: 0 bases; junction bases outside the gene matches: 10. The CDR3 runs 16 residues. Germline V gives CDR1 LNHDA, CDR2 SQIVND (reference sequence). The CDR3 nucleotides are TGTGCCAGCAGGGGATGGGACAGGGGATTGAACACTGAAGCTTTCTTT. It codes for CASRGWDRGLNTEAFF.

The rearrangement uses TRBV4-2 and TRBJ2-1; 10 positions agree with TRBD2. Unmatched junction bases numbered 11, after V lost 8 bases and J lost 7 bases. Germline loops: CDR1 LGHNA, CDR2 YNFKEQ. This CDR3 comprises 15 residues. The CDR3 nucleotides are TGTGCCAGCCGCCCTCTAGCGGGAGATGCGAATGAGCAGTTCTTC. This gives the protein CASRPLAGDANEQFF.

The rearrangement uses TRBV2 and TRBJ2-1; 11 nucleotides agree with TRBD1. The V segment lost 0 bases and the J segment 13 bases; nucleotides outside the gene matches: 5. This CDR3 is 14 amino acids long. CDR1 SNHLY and CDR2 FYNNEI come from the germline V gene. The CDR3 nucleotides read TGTGCCAGCAGTGAAGCGCAGAGGACAGGGGGCCAGTTCTTC. This sequence encodes CASSEAQRTGGQFF.

CDR3 coding DNA: TGTGCCAGCAGCAATAGCGGGAGATCTCAAGAGACCCAGTACTTC. It yields the protein CASSNSGRSQETQYF. The chain uses TRBV3-1 (or the pseudogene TRBV3-2) and TRBJ2-5; 9 bases match TRBD2. Germline assignment: CDR1 LGHDT and CDR2 YNNKEL (reference sequence). J was trimmed by 2 bases and V by 5 bases; bases with no gene match: 6. This CDR3 has 15 residues.

The chain combines TRBV4-1 with TRBJ2-7; TRBD1 matches at 9 bases. This CDR3 has 14 residues. CDR1 and CDR2 from the germline V gene are MGHRA and YSYEKL. Germline trimming cut 4 bases from V and 2 bases from J; bases unmatched to any gene: 3. CDR3 residues: CASSLRDRAYEQYF. Written as DNA, the CDR3 is TGCGCCAGCAGCCTCCGGGACAGGGCCTACGAGCAGTACTTC.

This clone was seen only a few times. The V gene is TRBV11-2, the J gene TRBJ2-2, with unresolved D. The CDR3 contains 12 residues. V was cut by 6 bases and J by 7 bases, with 9 bases left in between. Germline values: CDR1 SGHAT, CDR2 FQNNGV. CDR3 in amino acids: CASRPPGGELFF. In DNA form, the CDR3 reads TGTGCCAGCAGGCCCCCAGGCGGGGAGCTGTTTTTT.

This clone came up once. V is TRBV27 and J is TRBJ1-2, with a weak D call TRBD1 (6 bases). The CDR3 contains 16 residues. Germline CDR1 is MNHEY and CDR2 is SMNVEV (reference sequence). V gave up 0 bases and J gave up 0 bases, with 11 bases separating them. For the CDR3, the DNA is TGTGCCAGCAGTTTATCAACAGGGCGGGCTAACTATGGCTACACCTTC. It encodes CASSLSTGRANYGYTF.

The chain recombines TRBV9 with TRBJ2-1; unclear D gene. CDR3 length: 14 residues. Germline loops: CDR1 SGDLS, CDR2 YYNGEE. V was trimmed by 1 base and J by 10 bases, leaving 15 bases between them. The CDR3 region has the DNA TGTGCCAGCAGCGTAAGTTCCAATCCCCGGGAGCAGTTCTTC. Residues: CASSVSSNPREQFF.